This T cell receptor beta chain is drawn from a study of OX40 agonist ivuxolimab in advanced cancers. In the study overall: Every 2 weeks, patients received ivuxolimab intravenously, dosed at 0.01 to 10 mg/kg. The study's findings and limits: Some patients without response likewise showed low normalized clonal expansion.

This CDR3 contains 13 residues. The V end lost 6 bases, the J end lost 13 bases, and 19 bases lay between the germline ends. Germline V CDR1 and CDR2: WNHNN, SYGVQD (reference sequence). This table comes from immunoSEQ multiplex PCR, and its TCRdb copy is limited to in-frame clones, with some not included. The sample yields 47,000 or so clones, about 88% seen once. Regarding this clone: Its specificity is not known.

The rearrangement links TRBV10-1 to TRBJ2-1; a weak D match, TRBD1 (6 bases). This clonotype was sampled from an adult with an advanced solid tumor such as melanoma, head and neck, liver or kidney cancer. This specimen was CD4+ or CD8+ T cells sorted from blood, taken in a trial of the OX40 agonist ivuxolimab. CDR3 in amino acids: CASSKFTGRGQFF. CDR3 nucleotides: TGCGCCAGCAGCAAATTCACAGGCAGGGGTCAGTTCTTC.